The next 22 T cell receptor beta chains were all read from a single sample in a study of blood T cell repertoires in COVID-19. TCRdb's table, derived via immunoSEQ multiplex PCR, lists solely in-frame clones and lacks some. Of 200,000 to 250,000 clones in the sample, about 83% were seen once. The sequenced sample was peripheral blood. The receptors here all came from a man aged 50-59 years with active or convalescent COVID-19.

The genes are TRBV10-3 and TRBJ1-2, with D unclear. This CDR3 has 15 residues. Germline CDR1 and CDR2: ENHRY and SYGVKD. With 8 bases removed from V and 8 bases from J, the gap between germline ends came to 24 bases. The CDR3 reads CAISKEVEGTSGYTF. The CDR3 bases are TGTGCCATCTCGAAGGAGGTTGAGGGAACCTCCGGCTACACCTTC.

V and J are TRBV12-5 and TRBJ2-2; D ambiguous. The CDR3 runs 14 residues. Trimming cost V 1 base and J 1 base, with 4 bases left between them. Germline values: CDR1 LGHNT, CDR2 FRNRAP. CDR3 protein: CASGLGRNTGELFF. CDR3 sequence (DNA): TGTGCTAGTGGTTTGGGCAGGAACACCGGGGAGCTGTTTTTT. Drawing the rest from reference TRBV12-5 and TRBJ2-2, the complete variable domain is DARVTQTPRHKVTEMGQEVTMRCQPILGHNTVFWYRQTMMQGLELLAYFRNRAPLDDSGMPKDRFSAEMPDATLATLKIQPSEPRDSAVYFCASGLGRNTGELFFGEGSRLTVL.

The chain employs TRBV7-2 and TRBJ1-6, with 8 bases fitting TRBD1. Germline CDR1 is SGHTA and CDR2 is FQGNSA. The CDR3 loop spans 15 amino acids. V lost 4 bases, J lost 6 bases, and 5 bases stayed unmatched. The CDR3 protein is CASSSQGVSNSPLHF. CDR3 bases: TGTGCCAGCAGCTCACAGGGGGTGAGTAATTCACCCCTCCACTTT.

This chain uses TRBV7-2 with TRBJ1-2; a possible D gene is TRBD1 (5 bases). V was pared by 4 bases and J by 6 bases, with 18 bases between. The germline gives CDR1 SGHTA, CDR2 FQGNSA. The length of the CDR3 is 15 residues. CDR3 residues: CASSYLHRLRDGYTF. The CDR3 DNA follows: TGTGCCAGCAGCTATCTTCACAGGCTCCGGGATGGCTACACCTTC. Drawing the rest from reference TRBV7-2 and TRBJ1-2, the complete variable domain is GAGVSQSPSNKVTEKGKDVELRCDPISGHTALYWYRQSLGQGLEFLIYFQGNSAPDKSGLPSDRFSAERTGGSVSTLTIQRTQQEDSAVYLCASSYLHRLRDGYTFGSGTRLTVV.

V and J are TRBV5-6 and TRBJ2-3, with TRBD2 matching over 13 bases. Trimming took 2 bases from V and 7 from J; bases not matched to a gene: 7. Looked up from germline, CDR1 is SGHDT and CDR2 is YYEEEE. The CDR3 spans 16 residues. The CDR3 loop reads CASSFPTSGGANTQYF. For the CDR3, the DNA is TGTGCCAGCAGCTTCCCAACTAGCGGGGGGGCCAATACGCAGTATTTT.

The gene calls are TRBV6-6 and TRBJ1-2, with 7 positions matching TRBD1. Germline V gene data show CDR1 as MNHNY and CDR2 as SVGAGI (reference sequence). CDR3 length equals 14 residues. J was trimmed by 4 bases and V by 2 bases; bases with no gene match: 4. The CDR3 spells CASSYPGQPYGYTF. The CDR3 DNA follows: TGTGCCAGCAGTTACCCGGGACAGCCCTATGGCTACACCTTC.

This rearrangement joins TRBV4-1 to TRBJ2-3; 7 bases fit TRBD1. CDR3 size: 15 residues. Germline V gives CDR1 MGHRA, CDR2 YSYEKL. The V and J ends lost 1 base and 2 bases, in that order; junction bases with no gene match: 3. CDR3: CASSQGGQNTDTQYF. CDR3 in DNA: TGCGCCAGCAGCCAAGGGGGACAGAACACAGATACGCAGTATTTT.

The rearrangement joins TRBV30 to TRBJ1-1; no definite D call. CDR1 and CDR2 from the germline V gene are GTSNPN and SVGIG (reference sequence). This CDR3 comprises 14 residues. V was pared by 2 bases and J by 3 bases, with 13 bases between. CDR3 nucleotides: TGTGCCTGGAGTTCATACATCCGGGACACTGAAGCTTTCTTT. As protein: CAWSSYIRDTEAFF.

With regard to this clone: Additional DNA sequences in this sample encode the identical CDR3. CDR3 amino acids: CASSPGQGTEAFF. CDR3 DNA: TGCGCCAGCAGTCCGGGACAGGGCACTGAAGCTTTCTTT. The chain is built from TRBV10-1 and TRBJ1-1; 9 bases are shared with TRBD1. The length of the CDR3 is 13 residues. J gave up 4 bases and V 5 bases, and 2 bases lay outside the gene matches. CDR1 and CDR2 from the germline V gene are WNHNN and SYGVQD (reference sequence).

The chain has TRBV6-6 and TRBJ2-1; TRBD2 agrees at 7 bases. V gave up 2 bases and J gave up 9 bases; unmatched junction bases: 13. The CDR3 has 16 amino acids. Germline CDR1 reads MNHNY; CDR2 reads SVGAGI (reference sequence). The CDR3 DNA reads TGTGCCAGCAGTTACGGCTTGCGGGGGTGGTCTGGTGAGCAGTTCTTC. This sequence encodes CASSYGLRGWSGEQFF.

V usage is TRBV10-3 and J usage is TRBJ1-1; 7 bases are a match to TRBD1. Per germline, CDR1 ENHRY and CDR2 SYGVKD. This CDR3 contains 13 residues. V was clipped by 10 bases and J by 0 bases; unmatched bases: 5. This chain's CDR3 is CANRDSLNTEAFF. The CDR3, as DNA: TGTGCCAACCGGGACAGCCTGAACACTGAAGCTTTCTTT.

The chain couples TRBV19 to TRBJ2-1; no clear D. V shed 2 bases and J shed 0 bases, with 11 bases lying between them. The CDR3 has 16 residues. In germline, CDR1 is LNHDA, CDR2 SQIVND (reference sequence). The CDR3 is CASSIFPSSSYNEQFF. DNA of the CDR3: TGTGCCAGTAGTATATTCCCTAGTTCCTCCTACAATGAGCAGTTCTTC.

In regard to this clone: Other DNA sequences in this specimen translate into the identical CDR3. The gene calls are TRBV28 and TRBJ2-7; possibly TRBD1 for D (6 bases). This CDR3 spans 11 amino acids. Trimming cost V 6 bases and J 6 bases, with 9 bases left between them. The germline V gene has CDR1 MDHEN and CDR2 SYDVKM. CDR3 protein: CASSYRVEQYF. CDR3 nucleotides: TGTGCCAGCAGCTACAGGGTCGAGCAGTACTTC.

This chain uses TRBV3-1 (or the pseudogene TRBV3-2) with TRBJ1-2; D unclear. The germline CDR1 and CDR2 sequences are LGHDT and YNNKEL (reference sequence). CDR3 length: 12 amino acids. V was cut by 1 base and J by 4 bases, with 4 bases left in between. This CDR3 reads CASSQASYGYTF. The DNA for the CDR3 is TGTGCCAGCAGCCAAGCGAGCTATGGCTACACCTTC.

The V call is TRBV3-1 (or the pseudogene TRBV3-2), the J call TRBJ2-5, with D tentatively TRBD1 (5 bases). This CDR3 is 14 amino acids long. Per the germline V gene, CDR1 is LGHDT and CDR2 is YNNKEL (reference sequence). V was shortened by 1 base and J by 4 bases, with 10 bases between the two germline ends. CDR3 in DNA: TGTGCCAGCAGCCAAGTGGGGCTAGGAGAGACCCAGTACTTC. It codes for CASSQVGLGETQYF.

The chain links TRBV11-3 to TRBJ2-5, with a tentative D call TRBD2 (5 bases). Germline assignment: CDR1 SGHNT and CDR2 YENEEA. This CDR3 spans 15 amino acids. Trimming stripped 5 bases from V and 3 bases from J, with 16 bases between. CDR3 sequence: CASSAGLSMEETQYF. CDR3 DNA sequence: TGTGCCAGCAGCGCCGGACTCAGCATGGAAGAGACCCAGTACTTC.

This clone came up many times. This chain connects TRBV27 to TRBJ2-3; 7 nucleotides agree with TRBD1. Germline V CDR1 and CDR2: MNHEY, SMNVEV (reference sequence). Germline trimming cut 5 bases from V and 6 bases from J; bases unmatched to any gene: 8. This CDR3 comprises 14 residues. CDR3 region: CASSNRGPRDTQYF. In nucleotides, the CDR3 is TGTGCCAGCAGTAACAGGGGACCGCGGGATACGCAGTATTTT.

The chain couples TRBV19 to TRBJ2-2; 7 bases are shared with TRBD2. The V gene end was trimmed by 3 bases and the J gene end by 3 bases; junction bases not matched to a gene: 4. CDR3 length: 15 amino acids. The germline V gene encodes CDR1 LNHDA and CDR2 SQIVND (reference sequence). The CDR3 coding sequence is TGTGCCAGTAGTATTGGTCTAGCGGACACCGGGGAGCTGTTTTTT. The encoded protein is CASSIGLADTGELFF. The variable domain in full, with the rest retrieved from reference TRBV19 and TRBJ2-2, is DGGITQSPKYLFRKEGQNVTLSCEQNLNHDAMYWYRQDPGQGLRLIYYSQIVNDFQKGDIAEGYSVSREKKESFPLTVTSAQKNPTAFYLCASSIGLADTGELFFGEGSRLTVL.

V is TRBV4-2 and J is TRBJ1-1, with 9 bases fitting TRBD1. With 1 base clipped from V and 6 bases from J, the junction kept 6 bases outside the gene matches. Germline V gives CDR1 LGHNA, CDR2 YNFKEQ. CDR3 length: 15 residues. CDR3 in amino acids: CASSQGDRDISEAFF. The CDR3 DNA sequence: TGTGCCAGCAGCCAAGGGGACAGGGATATCTCTGAAGCTTTCTTT.

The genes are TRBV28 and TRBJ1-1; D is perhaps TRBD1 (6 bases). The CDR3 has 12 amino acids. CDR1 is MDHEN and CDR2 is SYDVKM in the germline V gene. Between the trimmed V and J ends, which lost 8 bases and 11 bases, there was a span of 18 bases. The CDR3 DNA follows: TGTGCCAGCCGAGGACAGTCTTTGTACGCTTTCTTT. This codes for CASRGQSLYAFF.

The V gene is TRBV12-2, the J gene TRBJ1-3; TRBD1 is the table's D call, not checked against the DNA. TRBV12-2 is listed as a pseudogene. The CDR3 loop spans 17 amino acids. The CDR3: CASRLGKDSFSGNTIYF. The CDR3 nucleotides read TGTGCAAGTCGCTTAGGAAAAGACAGCTTCTCTGGAAACACCATATATTTT.

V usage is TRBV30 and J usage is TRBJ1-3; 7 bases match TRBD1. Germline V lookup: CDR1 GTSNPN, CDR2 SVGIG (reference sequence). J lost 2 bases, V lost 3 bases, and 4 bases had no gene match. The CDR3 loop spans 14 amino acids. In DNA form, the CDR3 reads TGTGCCTGGAGAGGGGGCGCCCCTGGAAACACCATATATTTT. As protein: CAWRGGAPGNTIYF.